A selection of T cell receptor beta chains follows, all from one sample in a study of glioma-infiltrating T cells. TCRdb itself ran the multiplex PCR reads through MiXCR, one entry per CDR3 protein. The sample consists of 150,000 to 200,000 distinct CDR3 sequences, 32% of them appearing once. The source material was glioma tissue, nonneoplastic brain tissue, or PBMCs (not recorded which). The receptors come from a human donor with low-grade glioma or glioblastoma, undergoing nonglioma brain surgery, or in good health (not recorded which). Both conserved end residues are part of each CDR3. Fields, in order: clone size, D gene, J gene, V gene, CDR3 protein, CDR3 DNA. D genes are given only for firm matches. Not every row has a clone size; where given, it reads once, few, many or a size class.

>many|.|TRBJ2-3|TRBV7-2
CASSLGRASTDTQYF
TGTGCCAGCAGCTTAGGTCGAGCGAGCACAGATACGCAGTATTTT
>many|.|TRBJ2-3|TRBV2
CASSGQSDTQYF
TGTGCCAGCAGTGGGCAGTCAGATACGCAGTATTTT
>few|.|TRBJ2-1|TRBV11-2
CASSLDRTTGGEQFF
TGTGCCAGCAGCTTGGACAGGACGACGGGAGGTGAGCAGTTCTTC
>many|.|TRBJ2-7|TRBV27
CARGGPPDEQYF
TGTGCCAGGGGTGGGCCCCCCGACGAGCAGTACTTC
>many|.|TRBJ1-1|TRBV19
CATALEFGTEAFF
TGTGCCACCGCCCTGGAATTTGGGACTGAAGCTTTCTTT
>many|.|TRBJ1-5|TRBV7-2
CASSFGRYEPQHF
TGTGCCAGCAGCTTCGGACGGTATGAACCCCAGCATTTT
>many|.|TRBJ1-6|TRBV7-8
CASSLYTNSPLHF
TGTGCCAGCAGCTTATATACTAATTCACCCCTCCACTTT
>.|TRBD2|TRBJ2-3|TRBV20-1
CSAGEDSGRGSDTQYF
TGCAGTGCAGGAGAGGATAGCGGGAGAGGATCAGATACGCAGTATTTT
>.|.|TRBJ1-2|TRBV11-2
CASSPTTGRPSSYGYTF
TGTGCCAGCAGCCCCACGACGGGACGCCCGTCAAGTTATGGCTACACCTTC
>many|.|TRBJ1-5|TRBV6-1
CASSQRDGTNSNQPQHF
TGTGCCAGCAGCCAACGGGACGGGACTAATAGCAATCAGCCCCAGCATTTT
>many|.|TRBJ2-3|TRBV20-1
CSADPGHRFSLIDTQYF
TGCAGTGCTGACCCGGGACATCGTTTTTCACTGATAGATACGCAGTATTTT
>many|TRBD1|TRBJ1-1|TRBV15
CATSRHTGVRMNTEAFF
TGTGCCACCAGCAGGCACACAGGGGTTAGGATGAACACTGAAGCTTTCTTT
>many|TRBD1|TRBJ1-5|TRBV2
CASTSGDRGNQPQHF
TGTGCCAGCACTTCTGGAGACAGGGGTAATCAGCCCCAGCATTTT
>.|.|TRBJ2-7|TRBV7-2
CASSHLDEKYF
TGTGCCAGCAGCCACCTGGACGAGAAGTACTTC
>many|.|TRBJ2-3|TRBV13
CASSPRQADTQYF
TGTGCCAGCAGCCCAAGGCAAGCCGATACGCAGTATTTT
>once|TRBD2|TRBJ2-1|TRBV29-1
CSAATSVSVNEQFF
TGCAGCGCCGCAACTAGCGTGAGTGTCAATGAGCAGTTCTTC
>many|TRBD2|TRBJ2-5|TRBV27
CASSLASGGQETQYF
TGTGCCAGCAGTTTAGCTAGCGGGGGCCAAGAGACCCAGTACTTC
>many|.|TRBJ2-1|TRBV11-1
CASSLDRAGHEQFF
TGTGCCAGCAGCTTAGATAGGGCAGGGCATGAGCAGTTCTTC
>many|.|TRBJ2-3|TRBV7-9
CARIGRVTDTQYF
TGTGCCAGAATCGGTAGGGTCACAGATACGCAGTATTTT
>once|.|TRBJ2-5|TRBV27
CASSLEGEETQYF
TGTGCCAGCAGTCTAGAGGGAGAGGAGACCCAGTACTTC
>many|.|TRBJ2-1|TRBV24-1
CATSDTGVKREQFF
TGTGCCACCAGTGACACCGGGGTCAAGAGAGAGCAGTTCTTC
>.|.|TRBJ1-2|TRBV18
CASSPTRRGVDNYGYTF
TGTGCCAGCTCACCGACTCGCAGAGGAGTCGACAACTATGGCTACACCTTC
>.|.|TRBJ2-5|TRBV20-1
CSASPLISGKQETQYF
TGCAGTGCTAGTCCTTTAATCAGCGGAAAACAAGAGACCCAGTACTTC
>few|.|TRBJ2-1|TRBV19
CASSIVLYNEQFF
TGTGCCAGTAGTATAGTCCTTTACAATGAGCAGTTCTTC
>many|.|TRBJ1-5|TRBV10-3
CAISTTDRDQPQHF
TGTGCCATCAGTACCACCGACCGGGATCAGCCCCAGCATTTT
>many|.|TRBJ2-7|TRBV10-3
CAISESALTRREQYF
TGTGCCATCAGTGAGTCTGCCCTAACCAGGAGAGAGCAGTACTTC
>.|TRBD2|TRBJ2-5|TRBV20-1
CSARPSGSRSSETQYF
TGCAGTGCCAGACCTAGCGGCAGTAGGTCAAGTGAGACCCAGTACTTC
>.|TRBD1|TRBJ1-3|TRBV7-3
CASSSRQGSNTIYF
TGTGCCAGCAGCTCCAGACAGGGGTCCAACACCATATATTTT
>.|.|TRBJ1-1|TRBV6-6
CASSCSTGNTEAFF
TGTGCCAGCAGTTGCTCGACTGGGAACACTGAGGCTTTCTTT
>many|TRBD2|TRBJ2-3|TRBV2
CASSALGTSGADTQYF
TGTGCCAGCAGTGCCCTGGGGACTAGCGGGGCAGATACGCAGTATTTT
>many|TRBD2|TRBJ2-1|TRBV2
CASFGTSGYNEQFF
TGTGCCAGCTTTGGGACTAGCGGCTACAATGAGCAGTTCTTC
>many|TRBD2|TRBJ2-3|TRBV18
CASSMTSGSYGTDTQYF
TGTGCCAGCTCCATGACTAGCGGGAGTTACGGCACAGATACGCAGTATTTT